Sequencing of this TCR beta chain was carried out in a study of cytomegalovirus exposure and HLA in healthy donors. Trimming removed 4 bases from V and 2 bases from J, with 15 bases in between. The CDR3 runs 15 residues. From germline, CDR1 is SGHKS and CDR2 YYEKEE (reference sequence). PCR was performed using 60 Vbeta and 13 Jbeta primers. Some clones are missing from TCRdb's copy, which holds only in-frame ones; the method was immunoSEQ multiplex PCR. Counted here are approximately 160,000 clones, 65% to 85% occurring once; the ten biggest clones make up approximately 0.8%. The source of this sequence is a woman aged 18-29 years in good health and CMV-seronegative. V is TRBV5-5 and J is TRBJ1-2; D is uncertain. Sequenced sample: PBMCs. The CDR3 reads CASSPSLAQNYGYTF. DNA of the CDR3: TGTGCCAGCAGCCCAAGTTTGGCCCAGAACTATGGCTACACCTTC.